The 14 T cell receptor beta chains below all came from one sample that was sequenced in a study of technical replicates of blood from a handful of donors. Generated by immunoSEQ multiplex PCR, the TCRdb table keeps only in-frame clones and is missing some. The sample holds under 90,000 clones, 98% seen once. Input material: T cells isolated from PBMCs. Receptors were obtained from a human donor in good health.

The rearrangement uses TRBV7-9 and TRBJ2-7, with 7 bases that match TRBD2. Losses at the gene ends were 5 bases for V and 2 bases for J; bases not matched to a gene: 9. The CDR3 spans 15 residues. From germline, CDR1 is SEHNR and CDR2 FQNEAQ (reference sequence). CDR3 nucleotides: TGTGCCAGCAGCCAAGGAAGCGGGGCCGCCTACGAGCAGTACTTC. Translated, it gives CASSQGSGAAYEQYF.

This sequence joins TRBV9 and TRBJ1-2, with TRBD1 matching 7 bases. Germline CDR1 and CDR2: SGDLS and YYNGEE. CDR3 length: 17 amino acids. The V segment lost 4 bases and the J segment 1 base; nucleotides outside the gene matches: 13. The CDR3 DNA sequence: TGTGCCAGCAGCCCACGTTTGACAGGGAATTTTAACTATGGCTACACCTTC. It encodes CASSPRLTGNFNYGYTF.

This sequence joins TRBV27 and TRBJ1-4, with D possibly being TRBD1 (5 bases). Trimming removed 2 bases from V and 8 bases from J, with 15 bases in between. CDR3 size: 15 residues. Germline V gene lookup returns CDR1 MNHEY and CDR2 SMNVEV (reference sequence). CDR3: CASSLGGVLGEKLFF. CDR3 DNA: TGTGCCAGCAGTTTAGGGGGGGTATTAGGAGAAAAACTGTTTTTT. The variable domain in full, with the rest retrieved from reference TRBV27 and TRBJ1-4, is EAQVTQNPRYLITVTGKKLTVTCSQNMNHEYMSWYRQDPGLGLRQIYYSMNVEVTDKGDVPEGYKVSRKEKRNFPLILESPSPNQTSLYFCASSLGGVLGEKLFFGSGTQLSVL.

The chain carries TRBV7-9 and TRBJ1-1, with TRBD1 matching over 7 bases. The CDR3 has 12 amino acids. Germline CDR1 SEHNR, CDR2 FQNEAQ (reference sequence). Germline trimming cut 5 bases from V and 6 bases from J; bases unmatched to any gene: 3. CDR3 nucleotides: TGTGCCAGCAGCCTCGGGACAGCTGAAGCTTTCTTT. This gives the protein CASSLGTAEAFF.

The chain has TRBV15 and TRBJ1-1; 11 bases are shared with TRBD1. The CDR3 has 14 residues. From germline, CDR1 is LNHNV and CDR2 YYDKDF (reference sequence). V trimming: 4 bases; J trimming: 6 bases; junction bases outside the gene matches: 4. Here the CDR3 reads CATSIGTGGSEAFF. The CDR3 DNA follows: TGTGCCACCAGCATAGGGACAGGGGGATCTGAAGCTTTCTTT.

J is TRBJ2-7 and V is TRBV7-9; 9 positions agree with TRBD2. Trimming took 3 bases from V and 5 from J; bases not matched to a gene: 20. The CDR3 spans 19 residues. The germline gives CDR1 SEHNR, CDR2 FQNEAQ (reference sequence). DNA of the CDR3: TGTGCCAGCAGCTTCCCCTCTCCGCGGGGGGGCCTTCTTGTCCACGAGCAGTACTTC. Translation gives CASSFPSPRGGLLVHEQYF.

The chain employs TRBV28 and TRBJ2-7; D may be TRBD2 (6 bases). Trimming removed 5 bases from V and 2 bases from J, with 19 bases in between. The germline V gene encodes CDR1 MDHEN and CDR2 SYDVKM. There are 16 residues in the CDR3. This CDR3 is CASSPTPLGGTYEQYF. Here the CDR3 DNA reads TGTGCCAGCAGTCCTACCCCCTTGGGGGGAACCTACGAGCAGTACTTC.

The V gene is TRBV6-5, the J gene TRBJ2-7; the match to TRBD1 covers 11 bases. The CDR3 covers 15 residues. J was trimmed by 3 bases and V by 0 bases; bases with no gene match: 1. The germline CDR1 and CDR2 sequences are MNHEY and SVGAGI. CDR3 DNA sequence: TGTGCCAGCAGTTACTCAGGGACAGGGGGCTACGAGCAGTACTTC. Its protein is CASSYSGTGGYEQYF.

V and J are TRBV5-1 and TRBJ2-1; 11 bases map to TRBD2. The germline V gene has CDR1 SGHRS and CDR2 YFSETQ. The CDR3 runs 14 residues. V shed 6 bases, J shed 6 bases, and the junction held 5 bases outside the gene matches. CDR3 sequence: CASILAGGSNEQFF. Written as DNA, the CDR3 is TGCGCCAGCATTCTAGCGGGGGGTTCCAATGAGCAGTTCTTC.

The chain combines TRBV19 with TRBJ2-7; 7 bases match TRBD1. The V gene end was trimmed by 1 base and the J gene end by 0 bases; junction bases not matched to a gene: 3. This CDR3 comprises 15 residues. Germline lookup yields CDR1 LNHDA and CDR2 SQIVND (reference sequence). The chain's CDR3 is CASSIGGQNSYEQYF. The CDR3 bases are TGTGCCAGTAGTATAGGGGGACAGAACTCCTACGAGCAGTACTTC.

The rearrangement joins TRBV4-1 to TRBJ2-3; D gene uncertain. The CDR3 is 14 amino acids. Trimming took off 4 bases at V and 2 bases at J, with 10 bases between the two ends. Germline loops: CDR1 MGHRA, CDR2 YSYEKL. CDR3 sequence (DNA): TGCGCCAGCAGCCCTTCGAGCCCCACAGATACGCAGTATTTT. This gives the protein CASSPSSPTDTQYF.

The V call is TRBV2, the J call TRBJ1-1; TRBD1 is a possible D gene (5 bases). From germline, CDR1 is SNHLY and CDR2 FYNNEI. The CDR3 spans 16 residues. Trimming stripped 5 bases from V and 0 bases from J, with 16 bases between. The CDR3, as DNA: TGTGCCAGCAGTCCCATTCTAGACAGCTTGAACACTGAAGCTTTCTTT. Its translation is CASSPILDSLNTEAFF. The whole variable domain, remainder taken from reference TRBV2 and TRBJ1-1, is EPEVTQTPSHQVTQMGQEVILRCVPISNHLYFYWYRQILGQKVEFLVSFYNNEISEKSEIFDDQFSVERPDGSNFTLKIRSTKLEDSAMYFCASSPILDSLNTEAFFGQGTRLTVV.

The chain joins TRBV28 to TRBJ1-1; D may be TRBD1 (6 bases). Per germline, CDR1 MDHEN and CDR2 SYDVKM. Trimming pared 3 bases from V and 9 bases from J, leaving 14 bases between. CDR3 length: 13 amino acids. The CDR3 is CASSLNRVSKAFF. The CDR3 coding sequence is TGTGCCAGCAGTTTGAACAGGGTCTCGAAAGCTTTCTTT.

The chain links TRBV6-6 to TRBJ2-5; D unclear. CDR1 and CDR2 (germline): MNHNY, SVGAGI (reference sequence). The V end lost 4 bases, the J end lost 5 bases, and 5 bases lay between the germline ends. There are 11 residues in the CDR3. The CDR3 bases are TGTGCCAGCAGTTTGAGGGAGACCCAGTACTTC. This gives the protein CASSLRETQYF.